This T cell receptor (beta chain) was sequenced during a study of glioma-infiltrating T cells after dendritic cell vaccination. The germline V and J ends were trimmed by 5 bases and 0 bases, with 11 bases remaining between them. The CDR3 runs 14 residues. CDR1 is MNHEY, CDR2 SVGAGI, per germline. Amplification used 60 V beta primers and 13 J beta primers. The protocol was immunoSEQ multiplex PCR, while the TCRdb copy is restricted to in-frame clones and leaves out a portion. The top ten hold 2.1% of the sample, which has tens of thousands of clones, approximately 80% seen once. This clone was seen more than once but under ten times.

The TCR sequence derives from a human donor with glioblastoma. The chain has TRBV6-5 and TRBJ2-7; D remains unclear. The sample was blood, taken before dendritic cell vaccination. Written as DNA, the CDR3 is TGTGCCAGCAGTCCCCGGGTTAGCTCCTACGAGCAGTACTTC. This codes for CASSPRVSSYEQYF.